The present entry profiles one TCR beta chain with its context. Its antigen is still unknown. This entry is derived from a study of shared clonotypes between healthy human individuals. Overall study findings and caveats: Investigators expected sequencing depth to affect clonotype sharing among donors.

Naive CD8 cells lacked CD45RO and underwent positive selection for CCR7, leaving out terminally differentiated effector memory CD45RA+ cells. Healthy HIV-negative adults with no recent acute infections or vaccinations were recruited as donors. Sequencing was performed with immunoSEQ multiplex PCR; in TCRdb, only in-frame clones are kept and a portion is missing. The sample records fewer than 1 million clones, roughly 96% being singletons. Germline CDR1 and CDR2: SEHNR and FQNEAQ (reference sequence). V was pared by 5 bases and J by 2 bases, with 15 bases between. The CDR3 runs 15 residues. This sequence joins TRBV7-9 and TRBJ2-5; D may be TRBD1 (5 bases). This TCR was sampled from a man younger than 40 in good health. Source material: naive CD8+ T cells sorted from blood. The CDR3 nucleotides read TGTGCCAGCAGCCATGCGACAGATTTTCAAGAGACCCAGTACTTC. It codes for CASSHATDFQETQYF.